The clone carrying this T cell receptor beta chain was found a few times. The entry originates in a study of regulatory T cells in long-lasting Graves disease. Arm-PCR with iRepertoire HTBI primers amplified the CDR3 regions for these TCR beta libraries. TCRdb passed the multiplex PCR reads through MiXCR, listing each CDR3 protein once. The sample consists of a few hundred thousand distinct CDR3 sequences, around 23% of them appearing once. Time point: persistent/refractory GD, antithyroid drugs over 5 years with positive TRAb. The TCR library was made from RNA that had been extracted from PBMCs in TRIzol. The starting material was peripheral blood mononuclear cells (PBMCs), obtained when the disease was refractory, from a patient treated with antithyroid drugs. This receptor was taken from a female donor with Graves disease.

The CDR3 reads CASRVAGAFTEAFF. The DNA for the CDR3 is TGTGCCAGCCGGGTAGCAGGGGCGTTTACTGAAGCTTTCTTT. J is TRBJ1-1 and V is TRBV6-1; D possibly corresponds to TRBD1 (6 bases). Germline V CDR1 and CDR2: MNHNS, SASEGT. Trimming pared 8 bases from V and 5 bases from J, leaving 18 bases between. The CDR3 totals 14 residues.